The rows below give T cell receptor beta chains drawn from one sample of a study of T-cell reconstitution after alpha-beta-depleted transplantation in children. From the PCR reads, TCRdb called clonotypes with MiXCR, one entry per CDR3 protein. The sample gives approximately 400,000 distinct CDR3 sequences, 11% of which show up once; 4.5% to 6% is in the top ten. The material sequenced was PBMCs from the stem cell graft donor, taken from the stem cell graft. The receptors here all came from a human donor who donated a stem cell graft to a child with acute myeloid leukemia. Each CDR3 is given with its conserved first and last residue. The D gene is left open where the match is weak. Some rows have no size entry. The others give once, few or many, or a class for an expanded clone.

DNA: TGCAGCGCCGTGTCGGGGGCGAACACTGAAGCTTTCTTT
CDR3: CSAVSGANTEAFF
V: TRBV29-1
J: TRBJ1-1
size: NA
D: NA

DNA: TGTGCCAGCAGTTCCCCCGGGACAGGAACAGATACGCAGTATTTT
CDR3: CASSSPGTGTDTQYF
V: TRBV12-3/TRBV12-4
J: TRBJ2-3
size: many
D: TRBD1

DNA: TGCGCCAGCAGCTTGCAGGGACTAGTTACCGGGGAGCTGTTTTTT
CDR3: CASSLQGLVTGELFF
V: TRBV5-1
J: TRBJ2-2
size: NA
D: TRBD2

DNA: TGTGCCAGCTCACCCGAGTCGTCCTACGAGCAGTACTTC
CDR3: CASSPESSYEQYF
V: TRBV18
J: TRBJ2-7
size: many
D: NA

DNA: TGTGCCAGCAGTGAAGACGGATCCTGGGCCGGGGAGCTGTTTTTT
CDR3: CASSEDGSWAGELFF
V: TRBV2
J: TRBJ2-2
size: few
D: NA

DNA: TGTGCCAGCAGCGTAGGAGGGTATACTGAAGCTTTCTTT
CDR3: CASSVGGYTEAFF
V: TRBV9
J: TRBJ1-1
size: many
D: NA

DNA: TGCGCCAGCAGCTCCAGGACGAGCGGGGGTGGCGAGCAGTACTTC
CDR3: CASSSRTSGGGEQYF
V: TRBV5-1
J: TRBJ2-7
size: few
D: TRBD2

DNA: TGTGCCAGCAGTGCTTTCCCGCGGGGGCCTGAAGAGACCCAGTACTTC
CDR3: CASSAFPRGPEETQYF
V: TRBV6-1
J: TRBJ2-5
size: NA
D: NA

DNA: TGCAGTGCTAGAGCTCCCCCTCTAGCGGGGGTGGACACCGGGGAGCTGTTTTTT
CDR3: CSARAPPLAGVDTGELFF
V: TRBV20-1
J: TRBJ2-2
size: NA
D: TRBD2

DNA: TGCGCCAGCAGCTCACACCCGGCAGATTACGAGCAGTACTTC
CDR3: CASSSHPADYEQYF
V: TRBV5-1
J: TRBJ2-7
size: many
D: NA

DNA: TGTGCCAGCAGCTTGAACAATCAGCCCCAGCATTTT
CDR3: CASSLNNQPQHF
V: TRBV5-5
J: TRBJ1-5
size: NA
D: NA

DNA: TGCAGTGCTAGAGACGGGACTACCTACAATGAGCAGTTCTTC
CDR3: CSARDGTTYNEQFF
V: TRBV20-1
J: TRBJ2-1
size: few
D: TRBD2

DNA: TGTGCCAGCACCCCTCAGGGGCCCTACGAGCAGTACTTC
CDR3: CASTPQGPYEQYF
V: TRBV5-8
J: TRBJ2-7
size: few
D: NA

DNA: TGCAGTGCTAGAGGTTCATCCTATAATTCACCCCTCCACTTT
CDR3: CSARGSSYNSPLHF
V: TRBV20-1
J: TRBJ1-6
size: many
D: NA

DNA: TGTGCCAGCAGTGCCCCTAGCGGGGGGACCACAGATACGCAGTATTTT
CDR3: CASSAPSGGTTDTQYF
V: TRBV2
J: TRBJ2-3
size: NA
D: TRBD2

DNA: TGTGCCAGCAGCTTAGCGACAGGGTTTCCAGATACGCAGTATTTT
CDR3: CASSLATGFPDTQYF
V: TRBV7-9
J: TRBJ2-3
size: NA
D: TRBD1

DNA: TGTGCCAGCAAGGGACTAGCGGGACTCAATGAGCAGTTCTTC
CDR3: CASKGLAGLNEQFF
V: TRBV11-2
J: TRBJ2-1
size: few
D: TRBD2

DNA: TGTGCCAGCAGTTTAAACAGTCGTTATGGCTACACCTTC
CDR3: CASSLNSRYGYTF
V: TRBV12-3/TRBV12-4
J: TRBJ1-2
size: many
D: NA

DNA: TGTGCCAGTAGGGCTCAGGGGCGCGGGAACAGCAATCAGCCCCAGCATTTT
CDR3: CASRAQGRGNSNQPQHF
V: TRBV19
J: TRBJ1-5
size: few
D: NA

DNA: TGCGCCAGCAGCTTGGCGATGGGGGGTCAAGAGACCCAGTACTTC
CDR3: CASSLAMGGQETQYF
V: TRBV5-1
J: TRBJ2-5
size: few
D: NA

DNA: TGTGCCAGCAGACGGGACAGGGGTGGGCGGGAGCTGTTTTTT
CDR3: CASRRDRGGRELFF
V: TRBV12-3/TRBV12-4
J: TRBJ2-2
size: few
D: TRBD1

DNA: TGTGCCAGCAGCCACCCGGTTGGGACAGGGGTGGTCGAGCAGTACTTC
CDR3: CASSHPVGTGVVEQYF
V: TRBV3-1
J: TRBJ2-7
size: NA
D: TRBD1

DNA: TGCGCCAGCAGCTTGGAGGGACAGGCCACCTCAAGGTCTGGAAACACCATATATTTT
CDR3: CASSLEGQATSRSGNTIYF
V: TRBV5-1
J: TRBJ1-3
size: few
D: TRBD1

DNA: TGTGCCAGTAAGCAGGGTGATAGCTCTGGGGCCAACGTCCTGACTTTC
CDR3: CASKQGDSSGANVLTF
V: TRBV19
J: TRBJ2-6
size: NA
D: NA

DNA: TGTGCCAGCCAGGACAACGCAGATACGCAGTATTTT
CDR3: CASQDNADTQYF
V: TRBV9
J: TRBJ2-3
size: NA
D: NA

DNA: TGTGCCAGCAGCTTGGGGACCAGGGCCTCCTACAATGAGCAGTTCTTC
CDR3: CASSLGTRASYNEQFF
V: TRBV5-4
J: TRBJ2-1
size: few
D: NA

DNA: TGCGCCAGCAGCTGGGGGACTAGCGGGGGGCGGAGCTCCTACAATGAGCAGTTCTTC
CDR3: CASSWGTSGGRSSYNEQFF
V: TRBV5-1
J: TRBJ2-1
size: NA
D: TRBD2

DNA: TGTGCCGGATCTACGGGGGGGACCTCGACAGATACGCAGTATTTT
CDR3: CAGSTGGTSTDTQYF
V: TRBV12-3/TRBV12-4
J: TRBJ2-3
size: NA
D: TRBD2